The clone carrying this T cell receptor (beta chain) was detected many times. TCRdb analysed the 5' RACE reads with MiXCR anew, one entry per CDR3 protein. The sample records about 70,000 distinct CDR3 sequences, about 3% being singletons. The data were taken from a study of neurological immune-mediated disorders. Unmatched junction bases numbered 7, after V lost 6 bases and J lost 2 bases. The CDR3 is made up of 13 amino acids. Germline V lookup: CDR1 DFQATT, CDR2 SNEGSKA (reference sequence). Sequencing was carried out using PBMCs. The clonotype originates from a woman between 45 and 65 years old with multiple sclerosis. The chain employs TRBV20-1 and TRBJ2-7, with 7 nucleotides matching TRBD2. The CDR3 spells CSAAGPIAYEQYF. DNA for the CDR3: TGCAGTGCAGCGGGGCCGATAGCCTACGAGCAGTACTTC.